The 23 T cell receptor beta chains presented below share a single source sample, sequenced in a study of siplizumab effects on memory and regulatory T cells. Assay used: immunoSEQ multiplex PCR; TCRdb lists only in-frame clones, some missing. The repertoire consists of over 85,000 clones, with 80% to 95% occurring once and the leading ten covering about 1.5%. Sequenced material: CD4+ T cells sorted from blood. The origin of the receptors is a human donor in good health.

The CDR3 nucleotides read TGCAGCGTTGAGGGGTGGGGTGCTGAAGCTTTCTTT. Translated: CSVEGWGAEAFF. V and J are TRBV29-1 and TRBJ1-1; D uncertain. Germline CDR1 is SQVTM and CDR2 is ANQGSEA. The CDR3 loop spans 12 amino acids. The V and J ends lost 3 bases and 6 bases respectively, with 11 bases between them.

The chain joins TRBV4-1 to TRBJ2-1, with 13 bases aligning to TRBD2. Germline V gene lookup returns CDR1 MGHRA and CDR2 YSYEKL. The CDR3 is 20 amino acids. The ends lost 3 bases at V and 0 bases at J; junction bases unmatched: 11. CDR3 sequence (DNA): TGCGCCAGCAGCCAGAGGGGACTAGCGGGACCCCCGAGCTCCTACAATGAGCAGTTCTTC. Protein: CASSQRGLAGPPSSYNEQFF.

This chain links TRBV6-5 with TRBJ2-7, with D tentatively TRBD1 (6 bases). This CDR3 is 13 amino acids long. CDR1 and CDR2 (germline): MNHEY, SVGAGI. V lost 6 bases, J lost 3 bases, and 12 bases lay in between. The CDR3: CASSRGQYYEQYF. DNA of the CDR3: TGTGCCAGCAGCAGGGGACAATACTACGAGCAGTACTTC.

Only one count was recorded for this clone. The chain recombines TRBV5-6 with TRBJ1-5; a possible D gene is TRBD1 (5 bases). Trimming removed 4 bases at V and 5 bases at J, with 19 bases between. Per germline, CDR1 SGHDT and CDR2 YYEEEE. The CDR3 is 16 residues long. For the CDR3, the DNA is TGTGCCAGCAGCCCAAGACAGACAGATCCCTATCAGCCCCAGCATTTT. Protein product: CASSPRQTDPYQPQHF.

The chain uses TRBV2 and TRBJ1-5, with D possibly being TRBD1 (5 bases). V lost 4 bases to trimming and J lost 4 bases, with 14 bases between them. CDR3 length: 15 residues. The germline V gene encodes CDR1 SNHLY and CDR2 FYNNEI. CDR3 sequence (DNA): TGTGCCAGCAGTGTCGATGGGGGGACTAATCAGCCCCAGCATTTT. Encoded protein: CASSVDGGTNQPQHF.

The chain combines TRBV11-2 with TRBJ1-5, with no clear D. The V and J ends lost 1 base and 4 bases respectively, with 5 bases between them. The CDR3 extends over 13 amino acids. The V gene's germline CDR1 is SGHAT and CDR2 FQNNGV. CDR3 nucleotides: TGTGCCAGCAGCTTAGGCAGAAATCAGCCCCAGCATTTT. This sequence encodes CASSLGRNQPQHF.

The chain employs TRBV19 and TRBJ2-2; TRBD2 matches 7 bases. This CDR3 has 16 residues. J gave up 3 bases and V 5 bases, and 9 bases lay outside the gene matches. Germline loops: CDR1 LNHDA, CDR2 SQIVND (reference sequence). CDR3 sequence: CASSSAGTKYTGELFF. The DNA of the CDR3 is TGTGCCAGTAGTTCCGCCGGGACTAAATACACCGGGGAGCTGTTTTTT.

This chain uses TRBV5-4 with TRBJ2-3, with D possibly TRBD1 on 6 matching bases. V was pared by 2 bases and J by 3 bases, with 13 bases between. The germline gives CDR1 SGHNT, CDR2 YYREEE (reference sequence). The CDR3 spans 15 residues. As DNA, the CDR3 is TGTGCCAGCAGCTTAGCTGGGGGCAGGACAGATACGCAGTATTTT. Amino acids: CASSLAGGRTDTQYF.

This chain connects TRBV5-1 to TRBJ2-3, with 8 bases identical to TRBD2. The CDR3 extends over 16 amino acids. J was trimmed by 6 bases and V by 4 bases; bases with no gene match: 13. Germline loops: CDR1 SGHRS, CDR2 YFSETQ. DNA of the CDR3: TGCGCCAGCAGCCAAGAAATAGCGGGACCAGGGGATACGCAGTATTTT. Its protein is CASSQEIAGPGDTQYF.

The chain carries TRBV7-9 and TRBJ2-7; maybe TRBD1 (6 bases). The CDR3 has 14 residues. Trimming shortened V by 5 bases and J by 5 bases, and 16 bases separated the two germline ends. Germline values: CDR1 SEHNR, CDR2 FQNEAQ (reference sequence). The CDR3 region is CASSPPGAMNEQYF. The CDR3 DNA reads TGTGCCAGCAGCCCCCCAGGGGCTATGAACGAGCAGTACTTC.

CDR3 sequence reads: CASSLGPVNEQFF. CDR3 sequence (DNA): TGTGCCAGCAGCTTGGGTCCGGTCAATGAGCAGTTCTTC. The rearrangement links TRBV7-6 to TRBJ2-1; D is uncertain. Per germline, CDR1 SGHVS and CDR2 FNYEAQ. The CDR3 is made up of 13 amino acids. Trimming shortened V by 3 bases and J by 6 bases, and 9 bases separated the two germline ends.

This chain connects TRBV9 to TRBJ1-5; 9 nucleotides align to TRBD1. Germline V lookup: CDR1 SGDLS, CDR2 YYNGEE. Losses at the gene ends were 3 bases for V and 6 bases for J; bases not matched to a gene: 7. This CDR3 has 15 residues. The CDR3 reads CASSGDTGGVQPQHF. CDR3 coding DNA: TGTGCCAGCAGCGGGGACACAGGGGGCGTTCAGCCCCAGCATTTT.

The CDR3 DNA sequence: TGTGCCAGCAGCCCATTGGGCAGGGTGTTGCATGGCTACACCTTC. Its translation is CASSPLGRVLHGYTF. This sequence joins TRBV27 and TRBJ1-2; weak D call: TRBD1 (5 bases). Germline V gene data show CDR1 as MNHEY and CDR2 as SMNVEV (reference sequence). The CDR3 covers 15 residues. V was trimmed by 6 bases and J by 6 bases, leaving 20 bases between them.

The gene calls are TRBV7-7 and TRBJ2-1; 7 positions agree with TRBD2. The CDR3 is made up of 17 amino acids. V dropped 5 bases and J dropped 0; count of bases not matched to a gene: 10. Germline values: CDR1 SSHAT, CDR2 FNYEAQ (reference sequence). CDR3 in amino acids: CASSPREGILSYNEQFF. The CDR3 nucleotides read TGTGCCAGCAGCCCCAGGGAGGGTATACTCTCCTACAATGAGCAGTTCTTC. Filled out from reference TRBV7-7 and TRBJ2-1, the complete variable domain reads GAGVSQSPRYKVTKRGQDVTLRCDPISSHATLYWYQQALGQGPEFLTYFNYEAQPDKSGLPSDRFSAERPEGSISTLTIQRTEQRDSAMYRCASSPREGILSYNEQFFGPGTRLTVL.

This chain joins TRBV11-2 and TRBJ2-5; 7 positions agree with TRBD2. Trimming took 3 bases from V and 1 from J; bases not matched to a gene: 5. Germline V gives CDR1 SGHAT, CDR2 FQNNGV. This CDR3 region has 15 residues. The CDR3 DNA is TGTGCCAGCAGCTTCCCGATAGCGGGCCAAGAGACCCAGTACTTC. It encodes CASSFPIAGQETQYF.

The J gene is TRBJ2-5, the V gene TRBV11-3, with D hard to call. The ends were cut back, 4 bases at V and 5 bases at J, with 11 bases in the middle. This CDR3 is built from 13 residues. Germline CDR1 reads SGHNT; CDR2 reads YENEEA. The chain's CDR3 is CASSSGYGETQYF. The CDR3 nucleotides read TGTGCCAGCAGCTCTGGGTACGGGGAGACCCAGTACTTC. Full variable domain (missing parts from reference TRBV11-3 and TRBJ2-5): EAGVVQSPRYKIIEKKQPVAFWCNPISGHNTLYWYLQNLGQGPELLIRYENEEAVDDSQLPKDRFSAERLKGVDSTLKIQPAELGDSAVYLCASSSGYGETQYFGPGTRLLVL.

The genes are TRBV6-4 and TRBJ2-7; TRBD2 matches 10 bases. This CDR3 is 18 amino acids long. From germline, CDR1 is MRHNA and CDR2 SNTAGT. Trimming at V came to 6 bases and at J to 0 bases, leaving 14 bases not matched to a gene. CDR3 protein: CASRSGPPLAGSSYEQYF. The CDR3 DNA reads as TGTGCCAGCAGGTCCGGCCCTCCACTAGCGGGGAGCTCCTACGAGCAGTACTTC.

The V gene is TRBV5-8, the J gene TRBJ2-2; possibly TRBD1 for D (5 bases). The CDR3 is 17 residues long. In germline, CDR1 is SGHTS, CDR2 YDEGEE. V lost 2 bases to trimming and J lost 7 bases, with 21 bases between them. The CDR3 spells CASSLRWQGARNGELFF. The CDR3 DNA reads TGTGCCAGCAGCTTACGATGGCAGGGCGCTCGAAACGGGGAGCTGTTTTTT.

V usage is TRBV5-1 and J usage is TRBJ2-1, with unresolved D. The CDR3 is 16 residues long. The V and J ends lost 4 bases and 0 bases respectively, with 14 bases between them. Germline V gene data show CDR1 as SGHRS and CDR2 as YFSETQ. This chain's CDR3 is CASSVGFLSSYNEQFF. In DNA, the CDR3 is TGCGCCAGCAGCGTGGGGTTCCTGAGCTCCTACAATGAGCAGTTCTTC.

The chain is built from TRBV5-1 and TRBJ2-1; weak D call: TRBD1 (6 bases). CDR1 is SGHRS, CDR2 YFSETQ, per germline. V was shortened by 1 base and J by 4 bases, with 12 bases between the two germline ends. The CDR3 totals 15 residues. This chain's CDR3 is CASSLTGNNYNEQFF. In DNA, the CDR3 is TGCGCCAGCAGCTTGACAGGGAATAATTACAATGAGCAGTTCTTC. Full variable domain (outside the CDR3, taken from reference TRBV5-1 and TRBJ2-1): KAGVTQTPRYLIKTRGQQVTLSCSPISGHRSVSWYQQTPGQGLQFLFEYFSETQRNKGNFPGRFSGRQFSNSRSEMNVSTLELGDSALYLCASSLTGNNYNEQFFGPGTRLTVL.

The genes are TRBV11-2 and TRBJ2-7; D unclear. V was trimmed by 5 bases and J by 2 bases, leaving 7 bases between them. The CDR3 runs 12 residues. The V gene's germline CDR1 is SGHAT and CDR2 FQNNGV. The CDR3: CASSTGPYEQYF. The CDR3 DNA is TGTGCCAGCAGCACGGGCCCCTACGAGCAGTACTTC.

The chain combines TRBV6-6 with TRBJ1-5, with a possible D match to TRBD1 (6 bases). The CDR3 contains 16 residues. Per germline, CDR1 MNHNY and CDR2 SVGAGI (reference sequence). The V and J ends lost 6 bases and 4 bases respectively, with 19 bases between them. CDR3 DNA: TGTGCCAGCAGACCCCCGGGGGGCTACACGAATCAGCCCCAGCATTTT. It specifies CASRPPGGYTNQPQHF.

The CDR3 DNA is TGTGCCAGCAGCTTAGCCGGTCCGGGCCACAATGAGCAGTTCTTC. This sequence encodes CASSLAGPGHNEQFF. This chain uses TRBV7-9 with TRBJ2-1; D is uncertain. This CDR3 is built from 15 residues. Germline assignment: CDR1 SEHNR and CDR2 FQNEAQ (reference sequence). The V end was cut by 0 bases, the J end by 5 bases, with 11 bases between.